Shown below are 26 T cell receptor beta chains from a single sample sequenced in a study of OX40 agonist ivuxolimab in advanced cancers. Only in-frame clones appear in the TCRdb table, and some are missing; sequencing was by immunoSEQ multiplex PCR. The sample records tens of thousands of clones, around 90% being singletons. The source was CD4+ or CD8+ T cells sorted from blood, collected in a trial of the OX40 agonist ivuxolimab. The receptors shown here come from an adult with an advanced solid tumor such as melanoma, head and neck, liver or kidney cancer.

The table lists this clone with a few counts. The rearrangement joins TRBV11-2 to TRBJ1-2; D may be TRBD1 (5 bases). Trimming pared 5 bases from V and 14 bases from J, leaving 21 bases between. CDR1 SGHAT and CDR2 FQNNGV come from the germline V gene. The CDR3 runs to 13 residues. The CDR3 DNA reads TGTGCCAGCAGCCCCGGGACTTTCTTTAGTTGGACCTTC. Translated: CASSPGTFFSWTF. The whole variable domain, remainder taken from reference TRBV11-2 and TRBJ1-2, is EAGVAQSPRYKIIEKRQSVAFWCNPISGHATLYWYQQILGQGPKLLIQFQNNGVVDDSQLPKDRFSAERLKGVDSTLKIQPAKLEDSAVYLCASSPGTFFSWTFGSGTRLTVV.

The chain is built from TRBV9 and TRBJ2-5; D call uncertain. Germline V gives CDR1 SGDLS, CDR2 YYNGEE. Trimming shortened V by 2 bases and J by 7 bases, and 21 bases separated the two germline ends. This CDR3 is 16 amino acids long. The DNA for the CDR3 is TGTGCCAGCAGCGTCGACGGCGGTGGAGTTATAGCGACCCAGTACTTC. This gives the protein CASSVDGGGVIATQYF.

The CDR3, as DNA: TGTGCCACCTCACTCAGGAGCACAGATACGCAGTATTTT. Translated: CATSLRSTDTQYF. V is TRBV7-2 and J is TRBJ2-3; D unresolved. There are 13 residues in the CDR3. Germline V CDR1 and CDR2: SGHTA, FQGNSA. Trimming left V 10 bases short and J 0 bases short, with 11 bases between.

This clone was picked up a small number of times. The chain joins TRBV11-2 to TRBJ2-1; perhaps TRBD2 as D (6 bases). Trimming stripped 5 bases from V and 0 bases from J, with 17 bases between. CDR1 and CDR2 (germline): SGHAT, FQNNGV. The CDR3 runs 17 residues. As DNA, the CDR3 is TGTGCCAGCAGCACCCCGGATGGGGGGTCCTCCTACAATGAGCAGTTCTTC. Encoded protein: CASSTPDGGSSYNEQFF. Complete variable domain (other parts from reference TRBV11-2 and TRBJ2-1): EAGVAQSPRYKIIEKRQSVAFWCNPISGHATLYWYQQILGQGPKLLIQFQNNGVVDDSQLPKDRFSAERLKGVDSTLKIQPAKLEDSAVYLCASSTPDGGSSYNEQFFGPGTRLTVL.

The rearrangement joins TRBV4-3 to TRBJ1-2; TRBD1 aligns across 7 bases. The V gene's germline CDR1 is LGHNA and CDR2 YSLEER. The CDR3 is 14 residues long. V shed 4 bases and J 2 bases; nucleotides not matched to a gene: 4. Written as DNA, the CDR3 is TGCGCCAGCAGCCTTCAGGGGGACAACTATGGCTACACCTTC. Its protein is CASSLQGDNYGYTF.

This chain links TRBV5-1 with TRBJ2-7; 8 bases map to TRBD2. V gave up 0 bases and J gave up 6 bases; unmatched junction bases: 5. Per the germline V gene, CDR1 is SGHRS and CDR2 is YFSETQ. This CDR3 region has 14 residues. The CDR3 reads CASSLELAAGEQYF. DNA of the CDR3: TGCGCCAGCAGCTTGGAACTAGCGGCAGGCGAGCAGTACTTC.

The rearrangement links TRBV6-1 to TRBJ1-5; D may be TRBD1 (6 bases). Germline lookup yields CDR1 MNHNS and CDR2 SASEGT. The V gene lost 4 bases and the J gene lost 4 bases, with 11 bases spanning the gap. The CDR3 sequence is 14 residues long. The DNA for the CDR3 is TGTGCCAGCAGTGTACCGACAGGAAATCAGCCCCAGCATTTT. Translating gives CASSVPTGNQPQHF.

The CDR3 DNA reads as TGCAGCCCCGGGTTCTCTGGAAACACCATATATTTT. As protein: CSPGFSGNTIYF. The chain recombines TRBV29-1 with TRBJ1-3; the D is unclear. Trimming stripped 8 bases from V and 0 bases from J, with 8 bases between. In germline, CDR1 is SQVTM, CDR2 ANQGSEA. CDR3 length: 12 residues. The whole variable domain, remainder taken from reference TRBV29-1 and TRBJ1-3, is SAVISQKPSRDICQRGTSLTIQCQVDSQVTMMFWYRQQPGQSLTLIATANQGSEATYESGFVIDKFPISRPNLTFSTLTVSNMSPEDSSIYLCSPGFSGNTIYFGEGSWLTVV.

This chain connects TRBV7-9 to TRBJ2-2; 8 nucleotides agree with TRBD1. Germline CDR1 is SEHNR and CDR2 is FQNEAQ (reference sequence). J gave up 1 base and V 2 bases, and 3 bases lay outside the gene matches. CDR3 length: 16 amino acids. This CDR3 reads CASSLPGQVNTGELFF. The CDR3 DNA reads TGTGCCAGCAGCTTACCGGGACAGGTGAACACCGGGGAGCTGTTTTTT. Supplemented by reference TRBV7-9 and TRBJ2-2, the full variable domain reads DTGVSQNPRHKITKRGQNVTFRCDPISEHNRLYWYRQTLGQGPEFLTYFQNEAQLEKSRLLSDRFSAERPKGSFSTLEIQRTEQGDSAMYLCASSLPGQVNTGELFFGEGSRLTVL.

This clone was seen a few times. The V call is TRBV6-1, the J call TRBJ1-3, with 7 bases aligning to TRBD1. J was trimmed by 0 bases and V by 6 bases; bases with no gene match: 5. This CDR3 is 15 amino acids long. Germline assignment: CDR1 MNHNS and CDR2 SASEGT. The CDR3 coding sequence is TGTGCCAGCAGGGGCGGGGACAGCTCTGGAAACACCATATATTTT. Translated, it gives CASRGGDSSGNTIYF.

The chain couples TRBV6-1 to TRBJ2-3, with D hard to call. The V end lost 1 base, the J end lost 7 bases, and 15 bases lay between the germline ends. The germline CDR1 and CDR2 sequences are MNHNS and SASEGT. The length of the CDR3 is 15 residues. DNA of the CDR3: TGTGCCAGCAGTGAAGAAGCCGGCCCCGGACATACGCAGTATTTT. Its translation: CASSEEAGPGHTQYF.

The chain is built from TRBV7-2 and TRBJ1-1; no definite D call. V dropped 1 base and J dropped 4 bases, with 10 bases sitting between them. Germline-derived CDR1 and CDR2 are SGHTA and FQGNSA. This CDR3 spans 14 amino acids. For the CDR3, the DNA is TGTGCCAGCAGCTTAGGGTTAGGAACCACTGAAGCTTTCTTT. Encoded protein: CASSLGLGTTEAFF.

V and J are TRBV30 and TRBJ2-7; TRBD1 agrees at 8 bases. V shed 4 bases and J 2 bases; nucleotides not matched to a gene: 4. The length of the CDR3 is 13 residues. The V gene's germline CDR1 is GTSNPN and CDR2 SVGIG (reference sequence). The CDR3 DNA is TGTGCCTGGACCCGGGACAGGCCCTACGAGCAGTACTTC. It is translated as CAWTRDRPYEQYF.

The rearrangement joins TRBV19 to TRBJ2-1; possibly TRBD1 or TRBD2 for D (6 bases each). This CDR3 comprises 14 residues. Germline-derived CDR1 and CDR2 are LNHDA and SQIVND (reference sequence). The V end was cut by 8 bases, the J end by 5 bases, with 16 bases between. CDR3 residues: CASLGGPYNNEQFF. CDR3 coding DNA: TGTGCCAGTTTGGGGGGCCCATATAACAATGAGCAGTTCTTC.

The rearrangement links TRBV18 to TRBJ2-4, with 7 nucleotides matching TRBD1. Germline V CDR1 and CDR2: KGHSH, LQKENI. V shed 1 base and J 5 bases; nucleotides not matched to a gene: 2. This CDR3 has 14 residues. The CDR3 bases are TGTGCCAGCTCACCACAGGGGGCGGAAAACATTCAGTACTTC. It translates to CASSPQGAENIQYF.

The chain combines TRBV27 with TRBJ2-1, with 8 bases lining up with TRBD1. Trimming removed 5 bases from V and 2 bases from J; junction bases left unmatched: 8. Germline CDR1 and CDR2: MNHEY and SMNVEV (reference sequence). The CDR3 has 16 amino acids. The CDR3, as DNA: TGTGCCAGCAGTCCAGGACAGGGTTGGACCTACAATGAGCAGTTCTTC. Its protein is CASSPGQGWTYNEQFF.

This chain uses TRBV15 with TRBJ2-7; 8 nucleotides line up with TRBD1. Germline values: CDR1 LNHNV, CDR2 YYDKDF (reference sequence). The length of the CDR3 is 17 residues. Unmatched junction bases numbered 13, after V lost 5 bases and J lost 1 base. The CDR3: CATSGPDREVLSYEQYF. Written as DNA, the CDR3 is TGTGCCACCAGCGGGCCGGACAGGGAAGTATTATCCTACGAGCAGTACTTC.

The rearrangement uses TRBV12-5 and TRBJ2-2; D may be TRBD1 (5 bases). Trimming removed 3 bases at V and 0 bases at J, with 8 bases between. This CDR3 comprises 15 residues. CDR1 LGHNT and CDR2 FRNRAP come from the germline V gene. The CDR3 sequence is CASGLGVANTGELFF. In DNA, the CDR3 is TGTGCTAGTGGTTTAGGGGTGGCGAACACCGGGGAGCTGTTTTTT.

The chain employs TRBV5-5 and TRBJ2-7, with D unresolved. This CDR3 has 12 amino acids. Trimming cost V 0 bases and J 3 bases, with 4 bases left between them. Germline loops: CDR1 SGHKS, CDR2 YYEKEE (reference sequence). This chain's CDR3 is CASSLVVYEQYF. CDR3 DNA sequence: TGTGCCAGCAGCTTGGTGGTCTACGAGCAGTACTTC. The entire variable domain, with the rest obtained from reference TRBV5-5 and TRBJ2-7, is as follows: DAGVTQSPTHLIKTRGQQVTLRCSPISGHKSVSWYQQVLGQGPQFIFQYYEKEERGRGNFPDRFSARQFPNYSSELNVNALLLGDSALYLCASSLVVYEQYFGPGTRLTVT.

The chain uses TRBV18 and TRBJ2-7; tentatively, D is TRBD1 or TRBD2 (5 bases each). From germline, CDR1 is KGHSH and CDR2 LQKENI. The CDR3 has 16 amino acids. V was cut by 2 bases and J by 4 bases, with 18 bases left in between. CDR3 sequence: CASSPVSARGRYEQYF. CDR3 DNA: TGTGCCAGCTCACCAGTTAGTGCGAGGGGCCGGTACGAGCAGTACTTC.

The V and J genes are TRBV19 and TRBJ1-5; TRBD1 agrees at 7 bases. The CDR3 contains 17 residues. V trimming: 7 bases; J trimming: 4 bases; junction bases outside the gene matches: 16. CDR1 is LNHDA and CDR2 is SQIVND in the germline V gene (reference sequence). The CDR3 DNA reads TGTGCCAGTATACGGCGTGTGCAGGGGGTAGCAAATCAGCCCCAGCATTTT. Translating gives CASIRRVQGVANQPQHF.

CDR3 in amino acids: CASSGTVTDTQYF. CDR3 sequence (DNA): TGTGCCAGCAGTGGGACTGTAACAGATACGCAGTATTTT. The chain links TRBV28 to TRBJ2-3; TRBD2 is a possible D gene (6 bases). The CDR3 covers 13 residues. From germline, CDR1 is MDHEN and CDR2 SYDVKM. The ends were cut back, 5 bases at V and 3 bases at J, with 9 bases in the middle.

The chain employs TRBV27 and TRBJ2-7, with a possible D match to TRBD2 (6 bases). Per germline, CDR1 MNHEY and CDR2 SMNVEV (reference sequence). With 5 bases removed from V and 0 bases from J, the gap between germline ends came to 11 bases. The CDR3 length is 14 residues. CDR3 DNA sequence: TGTGCCAGCAGTGGAGGGGATCCCTCCTACGAGCAGTACTTC. This translates into CASSGGDPSYEQYF.

The chain joins TRBV29-1 to TRBJ2-1; D gene unclear. Germline V lookup: CDR1 SQVTM, CDR2 ANQGSEA. The CDR3 has 12 amino acids. The V end lost 3 bases, the J end lost 8 bases, and 11 bases lay between the germline ends. The chain's CDR3 is CSVDYTPDEQFF. For the CDR3, the DNA is TGCAGCGTTGATTATACCCCGGATGAGCAGTTCTTC.

In its sample, this clone was seen a few times. CDR3 sequence reads: CASSAQGGEKLFF. The CDR3 DNA follows: TGTGCCAGCAGCGCCCAGGGCGGCGAAAAACTGTTTTTT. The chain uses TRBV2 and TRBJ1-4, with a weak D call TRBD1 (5 bases). Germline values: CDR1 SNHLY, CDR2 FYNNEI. The CDR3 runs to 13 residues. V was cut by 6 bases and J by 8 bases, with 13 bases left in between.

The chain links TRBV5-1 to TRBJ1-3, with a weak D call TRBD1 (5 bases). This CDR3 is 17 amino acids long. Trimming stripped 0 bases from V and 0 bases from J, with 13 bases between. CDR1 and CDR2 from the germline V gene are SGHRS and YFSETQ. The CDR3 DNA follows: TGCGCCAGCAGCTTGGCCGGTGGGGGACTCTCTGGAAACACCATATATTTT. Translated, it gives CASSLAGGGLSGNTIYF.